A single sample is the source of the 6 T cell receptor beta chains below, sequenced in a study of immune evolution from preneoplasia to lung adenocarcinoma. TCRdb keeps only in-frame clones here, not all; method: immunoSEQ multiplex PCR. The sample has some 4,700 clones, around four fifths seen once. Material: FFPE lung adenocarcinoma in situ tissue. These TCRs come from a person aged 60 to 80 with lung adenocarcinoma.

V gene TRBV28 combines with J gene TRBJ2-7; 8 bases agree with TRBD1. Trimming removed 8 bases from V and 2 bases from J; junction bases left unmatched: 5. Germline V gives CDR1 MDHEN, CDR2 SYDVKM. The CDR3 has 13 amino acids. The CDR3 nucleotides read TGTGCCAGCGGACAGGGTGGGACCTACGAGCAGTACTTC. It translates to CASGQGGTYEQYF. The full variable domain, with the rest looked up from reference TRBV28 and TRBJ2-7, is DVKVTQSSRYLVKRTGEKVFLECVQDMDHENMFWYRQDPGLGLRLIYFSYDVKMKEKGDIPEGYSVSREKKERFSLILESASTNQTSMYLCASGQGGTYEQYFGPGTRLTVT.

CDR3 DNA: TGTGCCAGCAGTTACCCCTTAACAGCTTACGAGCAGTACTTC. Its protein is CASSYPLTAYEQYF. V usage is TRBV6-5 and J usage is TRBJ2-7; D gene unclear. This CDR3 region has 14 residues. Germline CDR1 reads MNHEY; CDR2 reads SVGAGI. Deletions cut 2 bases from V and 4 bases from J, with 12 bases between.

The genes are TRBV28 and TRBJ2-3, with 7 bases matching TRBD2. This CDR3 contains 17 residues. Germline CDR1 MDHEN, CDR2 SYDVKM. V shed 6 bases, J shed 0 bases, and the junction held 12 bases outside the gene matches. The CDR3 sequence: CASSFTGAGVSTDTQYF. The CDR3 region has the DNA TGTGCCAGCAGCTTTACCGGTGCGGGGGTCAGCACAGATACGCAGTATTTT.

This clone appeared once. The CDR3 loop is CGGRANTEAFF. DNA for the CDR3: TGTGGGGGGAGGGCGAACACTGAAGCTTTCTTT. The chain has TRBV7-2 and TRBJ1-1; the D gene is possibly TRBD1 (5 bases). The CDR3 runs to 11 residues. Germline V gene sequence: CDR1 SGHTA, CDR2 FQGNSA. Full variable domain (rest looked up from reference TRBV7-2 and TRBJ1-1): GAGVSQSPSNKVTEKGKDVELRCDPISGHTALYWYRQSLGQGLEFLIYFQGNSAPDKSGLPSDRFSAERTGGSVSTLTIQRTQQEDSAVYLCGGRANTEAFFGQGTRLTVV.

The chain combines TRBV2 with TRBJ1-2; D is ambiguous. The germline CDR1 and CDR2 sequences are SNHLY and FYNNEI. This CDR3 has 15 residues. Trimming left V 0 bases short and J 4 bases short, with 12 bases between. The CDR3 nucleotides are TGTGCCAGCAGTGAAGCCCTAGGTACGGCCTATGGCTACACCTTC. Its protein is CASSEALGTAYGYTF. Supplemented by reference TRBV2 and TRBJ1-2, the full variable domain reads EPEVTQTPSHQVTQMGQEVILRCVPISNHLYFYWYRQILGQKVEFLVSFYNNEISEKSEIFDDQFSVERPDGSNFTLKIRSTKLEDSAMYFCASSEALGTAYGYTFGSGTRLTVV.

The chain combines TRBV6-6 with TRBJ1-2; D unclear. Germline lookup yields CDR1 MNHNY and CDR2 SVGAGI (reference sequence). The CDR3 covers 12 residues. Between the trimmed V and J ends, which lost 5 bases and 4 bases, there was a span of 8 bases. This CDR3 reads CASSPRGYGYTF. CDR3 nucleotides: TGTGCCAGCAGTCCCCGAGGCTATGGCTACACCTTC.